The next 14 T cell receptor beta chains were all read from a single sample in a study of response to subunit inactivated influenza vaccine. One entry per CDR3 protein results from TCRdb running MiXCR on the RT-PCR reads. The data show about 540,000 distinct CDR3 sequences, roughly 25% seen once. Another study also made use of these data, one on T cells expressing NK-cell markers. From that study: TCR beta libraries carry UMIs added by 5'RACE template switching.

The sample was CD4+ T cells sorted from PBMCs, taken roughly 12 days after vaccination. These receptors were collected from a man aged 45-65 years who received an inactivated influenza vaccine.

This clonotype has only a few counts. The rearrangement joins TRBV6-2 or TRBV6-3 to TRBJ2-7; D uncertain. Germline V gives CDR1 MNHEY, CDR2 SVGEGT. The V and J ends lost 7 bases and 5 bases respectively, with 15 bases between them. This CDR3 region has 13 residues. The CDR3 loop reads CASKTGGAHEQYF. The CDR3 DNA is TGTGCCAGCAAAACGGGCGGAGCCCACGAGCAGTACTTC.

This chain's CDR3 is CASSWVDSGNTIYF. CDR3 nucleotide sequence: TGCGCCAGCAGTTGGGTAGACTCTGGAAACACCATATATTTT. The chain couples TRBV5-1 to TRBJ1-3; no reliable D call. V was cut by 5 bases and J by 0 bases, with 9 bases left in between. The CDR3 has 14 amino acids. Germline V gene data show CDR1 as SGHRS and CDR2 as YFSETQ.

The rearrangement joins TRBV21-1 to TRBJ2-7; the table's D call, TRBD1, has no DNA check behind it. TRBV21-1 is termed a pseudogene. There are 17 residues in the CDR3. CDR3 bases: TGTGCCAGCAGTGGCCGGGACCTCCGTCCCCGTTGGTGGGAGCAGTACTTC. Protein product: CASSGRDLRPRWWEQYF.

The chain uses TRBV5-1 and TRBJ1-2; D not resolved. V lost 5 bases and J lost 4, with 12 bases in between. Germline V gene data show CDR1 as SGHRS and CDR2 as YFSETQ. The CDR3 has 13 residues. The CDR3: CASSMGSVYGYTF. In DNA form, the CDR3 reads TGCGCCAGCAGTATGGGGTCCGTCTATGGCTACACCTTC.

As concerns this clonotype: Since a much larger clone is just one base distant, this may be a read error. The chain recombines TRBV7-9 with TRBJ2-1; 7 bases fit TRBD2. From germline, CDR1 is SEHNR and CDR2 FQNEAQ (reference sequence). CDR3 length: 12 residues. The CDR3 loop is CASSRDYREQIF. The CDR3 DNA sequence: TGTGCCAGCAGCCGGGACTACCGTGAGCAGATCTTC.

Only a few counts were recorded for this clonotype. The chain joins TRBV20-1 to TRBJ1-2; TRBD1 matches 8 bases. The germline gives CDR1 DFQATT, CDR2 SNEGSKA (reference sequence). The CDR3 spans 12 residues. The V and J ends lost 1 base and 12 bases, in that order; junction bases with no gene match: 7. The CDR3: CSARAGQEVNTF. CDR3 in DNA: TGCAGTGCTAGAGCGGGACAGGAAGTAAACACCTTC.

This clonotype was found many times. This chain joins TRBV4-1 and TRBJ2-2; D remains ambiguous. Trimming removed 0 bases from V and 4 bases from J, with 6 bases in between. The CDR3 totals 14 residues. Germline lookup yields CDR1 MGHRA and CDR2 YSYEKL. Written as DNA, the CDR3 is TGCGCCAGCAGCCAAGAGGGAAGCACCGGGGAGCTGTTTTTT. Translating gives CASSQEGSTGELFF.

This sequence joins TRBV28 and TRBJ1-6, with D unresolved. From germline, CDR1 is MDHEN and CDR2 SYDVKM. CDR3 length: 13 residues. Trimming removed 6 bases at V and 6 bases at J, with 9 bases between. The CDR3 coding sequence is TGTGCCAGCAGAAAGGAAACTAATTCACCCCTCCACTTT. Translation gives CASRKETNSPLHF.

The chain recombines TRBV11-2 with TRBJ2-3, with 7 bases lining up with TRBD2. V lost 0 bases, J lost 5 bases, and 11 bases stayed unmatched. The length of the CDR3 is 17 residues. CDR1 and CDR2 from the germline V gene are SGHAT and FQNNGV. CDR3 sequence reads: CASSLDGAGVRGDTQYF. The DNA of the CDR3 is TGTGCCAGCAGCTTAGACGGGGCGGGAGTAAGGGGAGATACGCAGTATTTT.

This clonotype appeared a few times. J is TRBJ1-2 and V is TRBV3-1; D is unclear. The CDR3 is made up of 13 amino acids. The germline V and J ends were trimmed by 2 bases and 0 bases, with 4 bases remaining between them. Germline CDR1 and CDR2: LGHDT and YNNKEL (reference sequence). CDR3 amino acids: CASSQTTNYGYTF. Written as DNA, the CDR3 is TGTGCCAGCAGCCAAACAACTAACTATGGCTACACCTTC.

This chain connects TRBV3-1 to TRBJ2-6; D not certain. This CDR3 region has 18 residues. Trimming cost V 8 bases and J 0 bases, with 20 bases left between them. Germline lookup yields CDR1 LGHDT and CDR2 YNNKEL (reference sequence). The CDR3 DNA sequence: TGTGCCAGCTCCCGCCGACAACCATCAACCTCTGGGGCCAACGTCCTGACTTTC. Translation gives CASSRRQPSTSGANVLTF. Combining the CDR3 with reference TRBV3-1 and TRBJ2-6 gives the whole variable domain DTAVSQTPKYLVTQMGNDKSIKCEQNLGHDTMYWYKQDSKKFLKIMFSYNNKELIINETVPNRFSPKSPDKAHLNLHINSLELGDSAVYFCASSRRQPSTSGANVLTFGAGSRLTVL.

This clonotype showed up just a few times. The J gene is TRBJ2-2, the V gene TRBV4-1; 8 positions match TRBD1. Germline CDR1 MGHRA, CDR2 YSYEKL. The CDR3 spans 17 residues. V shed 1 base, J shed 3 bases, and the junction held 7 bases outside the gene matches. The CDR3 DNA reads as TGCGCCAGCAGCCAAGCTTCAGGACAGGGATACACCGGGGAGCTGTTTTTT. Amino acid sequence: CASSQASGQGYTGELFF.

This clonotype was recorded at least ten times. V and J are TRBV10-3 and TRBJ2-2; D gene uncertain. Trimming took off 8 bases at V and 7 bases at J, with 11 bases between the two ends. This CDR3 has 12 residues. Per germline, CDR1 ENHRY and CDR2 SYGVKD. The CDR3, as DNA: TGTGCCATCTCCTCGGACCGCGGGGAGCTGTTTTTT. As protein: CAISSDRGELFF.

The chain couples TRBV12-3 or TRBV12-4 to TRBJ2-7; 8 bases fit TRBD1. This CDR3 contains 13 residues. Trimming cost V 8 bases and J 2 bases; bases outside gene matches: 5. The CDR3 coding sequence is TGTGCCAGCGGACAGGGCAGTGCCTACGAGCAGTACTTC. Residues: CASGQGSAYEQYF.